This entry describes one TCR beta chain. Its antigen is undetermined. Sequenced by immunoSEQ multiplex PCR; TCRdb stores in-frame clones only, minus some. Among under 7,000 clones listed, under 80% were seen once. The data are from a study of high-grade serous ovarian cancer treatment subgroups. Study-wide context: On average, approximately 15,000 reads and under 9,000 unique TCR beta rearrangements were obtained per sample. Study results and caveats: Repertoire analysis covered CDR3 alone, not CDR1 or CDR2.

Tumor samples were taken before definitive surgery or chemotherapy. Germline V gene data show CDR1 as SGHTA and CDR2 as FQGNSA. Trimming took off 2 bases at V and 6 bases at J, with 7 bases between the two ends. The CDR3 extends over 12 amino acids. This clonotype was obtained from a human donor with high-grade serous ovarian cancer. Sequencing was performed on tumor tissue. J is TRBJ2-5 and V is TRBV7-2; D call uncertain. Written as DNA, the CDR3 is TGTGCCAGCAGCTTATCGTATCAGACCCAGTACTTC. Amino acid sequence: CASSLSYQTQYF. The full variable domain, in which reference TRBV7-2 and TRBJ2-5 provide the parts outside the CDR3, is GAGVSQSPSNKVTEKGKDVELRCDPISGHTALYWYRQSLGQGLEFLIYFQGNSAPDKSGLPSDRFSAERTGGSVSTLTIQRTQQEDSAVYLCASSLSYQTQYFGPGTRLLVL.